This TCR beta chain was recovered during a study of blood T cell repertoires in COVID-19. The wider study: Spain, Italy and the United States supplied samples that represented acute and convalescent COVID-19. From T cells, B-cell-depleted T cells, or PBMCs came the material, which was cDNA or gDNA.

The CDR3 loop spans 15 amino acids. Germline CDR1 and CDR2: MNHEY and SVGEGT. The V end lost 2 bases, the J end lost 0 bases, and 8 bases lay between the germline ends. Original data processing: Reference gene primer amplification yielded estimated nucleated cell counts. TCRdb keeps only in-frame clones here, not all; method: immunoSEQ multiplex PCR. That table furnishes V, J and clone size, whereas the DNA furnished D and trimming. The sample lists about 250,000 clones, approximately 86% occurring once. Sequenced material: peripheral blood. The V and J genes are TRBV6-2 or TRBV6-3 and TRBJ1-3; D is ambiguous. The sequence came from an elderly man with acute or convalescent COVID-19. This CDR3 reads CASSYLADSGNTIYF. The CDR3 region has the DNA TGTGCCAGCAGTTACCTCGCGGACTCTGGAAACACCATATATTTT.